A single sample gave rise to the 8 T cell receptor beta chains below, sequenced in a study of Tregs in tolerant kidney transplant recipients. The method was immunoSEQ multiplex PCR; TCRdb's version includes in-frame clones alone and lacks a portion of them. This sample's clone table lists approximately 49,000 clones. The sequenced sample was CD4+ T cells from blood, obtained before the transplant. These receptors came from a human donor who received a combined kidney and bone marrow transplant.

About this clone itself: The read ends 3 residues shy of where the CDR3 ends; the end is completed using the germline J gene. The chain uses TRBV5-6 and TRBJ1-6, with 8 bases identical to TRBD1. The CDR3 consists of 15 residues. Germline V gene sequence: CDR1 SGHDT, CDR2 YYEEEE. V lost 2 bases, J lost 10 bases, and 8 bases stayed unmatched. The CDR3 bases that were read are TGTGCCAGCAGCTTTTGGACAGGGAAGGGGTCACCC. Its protein product is CASSFWTGKGSP. The entire CDR3 reads CASSFWTGKGSPLHF.

Notes on this clone: The missing CDR3 end, 3 residues past where the read stops, is filled in from the germline J gene. The gene calls are TRBV5-4 and TRBJ2-2, with 7 bases identical to TRBD2. Germline CDR1 reads SGHNT; CDR2 reads YYREEE (reference sequence). This CDR3 comprises 14 residues. V trimming: 1 base; J trimming: 3 bases; junction bases outside the gene matches: 0. CDR3 bases read: TGTGCCAGCAGCTTGACTAGCGACACCGGGGAG. Protein product: CASSLTSDTGE. The CDR3 reads in full as CASSLTSDTGELFF.

Regarding this clone: The observed sequence ends 3 residues before the CDR3 terminus, with the missing tail filled in from the germline J gene. V is TRBV5-1 and J is TRBJ1-5; perhaps TRBD1 as D (6 bases). The CDR3 covers 14 residues. Trimming removed 2 bases from V and 2 bases from J, with 8 bases in between. From germline, CDR1 is SGHRS and CDR2 YFSETQ. The part of the CDR3 DNA that was read is TGCGCCAGCAGCTTTGAGGGGGGCAATCAGCCC. Protein sequence: CASSFEGGNQP. The full CDR3 is CASSFEGGNQPQHF.

The CDR3 bases that were read are TGTGCCAGTAGTATTAACAGGGAAGAGACC. This sequence encodes CASSINREET. From start to end, the CDR3 is CASSINREETQYF. The chain is built from TRBV19 and TRBJ2-5; TRBD1 might be the D (6 bases). Sequencing ends 3 residues short of the CDR3 end; the germline J gene provides the rest. The CDR3 is 13 amino acids. The germline V gene encodes CDR1 LNHDA and CDR2 SQIVND (reference sequence). The ends were cut back, 3 bases at V and 3 bases at J, with 8 bases in the middle.

The part of the CDR3 DNA that was read is TGTGCCAGCAGCTTACTAGCGGAGAGCACAGATACG. Translated, it gives CASSLLAESTDT. The whole CDR3 protein is CASSLLAESTDTQYF. The chain couples TRBV5-5 to TRBJ2-3, with TRBD2 matching 8 bases. The CDR3 goes on 3 residues after the read ends, and that part is filled in from the germline J gene. With 2 bases clipped from V and 0 bases from J, the junction kept 2 bases outside the gene matches. Germline V gives CDR1 SGHKS, CDR2 YYEKEE (reference sequence). This CDR3 is built from 15 residues.

About this clone: The read ends 3 residues early relative to the CDR3; the germline J gene fills the gap. This chain uses TRBV2 with TRBJ2-7; a weak D match, TRBD1 (6 bases). This CDR3 spans 14 amino acids. V lost 7 bases to trimming and J lost 0 bases, with 13 bases between them. Germline lookup yields CDR1 SNHLY and CDR2 FYNNEI. CDR3 bases read: TGTGCCAGCAACCCGGACAGCACCTCCTACGAG. Protein sequence: CASNPDSTSYE. The full-length CDR3 reads as CASNPDSTSYEQYF.

CDR3 sequence reads: CASSPPLAGNLYEQYF. The CDR3 DNA, read in part, is TGTGCCAGCTCACCACCGCTGGCAGGGAATCTCTACGAG. This rearrangement joins TRBV18 to TRBJ2-7, with a possible D match to TRBD1 (5 bases). The sequence runs out 3 residues before the end of the CDR3; the remainder is reconstructed from the germline J gene. The CDR3 consists of 16 residues. The V and J ends lost 0 bases and 3 bases respectively, with 15 bases between them. Germline V CDR1 and CDR2: KGHSH, LQKENI.

The CDR3 sequence is CASSLALAGSTDTQYF. The covered CDR3 bases are TGTGCCAGCAGCTTAGCACTAGCGGGGAGCACAGATACG. V gene TRBV7-2 combines with J gene TRBJ2-3, with 10 bases that match TRBD2. The CDR3 end is not reached by the read, which stops 3 residues before it; the germline J gene fills it in. V trimming: 0 bases; J trimming: 0 bases; junction bases outside the gene matches: 0. The CDR3 has 16 amino acids. CDR1 SGHTA and CDR2 FQGNSA come from the germline V gene.